This TCR beta chain stems from a study of blood T cells in healthy people across ages. The germline V gene encodes CDR1 LNHDA and CDR2 SQIVND (reference sequence). The CDR3 loop spans 16 amino acids. The V gene end was trimmed by 4 bases and the J gene end by 4 bases; junction bases not matched to a gene: 11. A second roughly 7 to 12 cycle PCR used barcoded and J-beta primers. Each CDR3 protein gets one entry after TCRdb re-called the 5' RACE reads with MiXCR. The repertoire consists of about 800,000 distinct CDR3 sequences, with 25% occurring once and the leading ten covering approximately 4%. These sequences were also reported in another study, on T cells of mothers and their children. In that study: The people who donated were three healthy Caucasian mothers and their six children. Over 8 million reads per mother and 2.5 million to 3 million per child were obtained. Overlap measured in related mother-child pairs was slightly, non-significantly higher than in unrelated pairs.

The receptor's source is a boy aged 5 to 17 in good health. V usage is TRBV19 and J usage is TRBJ2-5; 8 positions agree with TRBD1. The source material was blood. The CDR3 sequence is CASSSPGQGLRETQYF. In DNA, the CDR3 is TGTGCCAGTAGTAGCCCCGGACAGGGTTTACGAGAGACCCAGTACTTC. The entire variable domain, with the rest obtained from reference TRBV19 and TRBJ2-5, is as follows: DGGITQSPKYLFRKEGQNVTLSCEQNLNHDAMYWYRQDPGQGLRLIYYSQIVNDFQKGDIAEGYSVSREKKESFPLTVTSAQKNPTAFYLCASSSPGQGLRETQYFGPGTRLLVL.